The sample holds a few counts of the clone carrying this TCR beta chain. As yet, its antigen is unknown. V dropped 3 bases and J dropped 3; count of bases not matched to a gene: 5. The CDR3 runs to 15 residues. The data stem from a study of T-cell reconstitution after alpha-beta-depleted transplantation in children. As it was prepared, the TCRbeta library received unique molecular identifiers. TCRdb re-analysed the PCR reads in MiXCR, keeping a single row per CDR3 protein. The table includes 190,000 or so distinct CDR3 sequences, about 6% detected once. Points from the study as a whole: Some patients' high day-60 TCRbeta diversity was attributed to recipient cells surviving conditioning. About two months after transplant, alpha-beta T cells reportedly came from several hundred expanded graft clones.

This specimen consisted of PBMCs, obtained before TCRalphabeta/CD19-depleted stem cell transplant. This TCR was sampled from a girl under two years old with combined immunodeficiency, due to receive a stem cell transplant. This sequence joins TRBV12-3 or TRBV12-4 and TRBJ1-5; 7 bases match TRBD1. The CDR3 nucleotides are TGTGCCAGCAGTTTTCACAGGGGCGTCAATCAGCCCCAGCATTTT. This codes for CASSFHRGVNQPQHF.